This TCR beta chain was captured by sequencing in a study of blood T cells in healthy people across ages. Trimming removed 7 bases at V and 0 bases at J, with 13 bases between. The CDR3 is 14 residues long. Germline V gene data show CDR1 as DFQATT and CDR2 as SNEGSKA (reference sequence). Primed by a sample-barcoded 5' primer and a J-beta primer mix, a second PCR proceeded for about 6 to 11 cycles. MiXCR, run by TCRdb on the 5' RACE reads, gives a single entry per CDR3 protein. The table shows approximately 820,000 distinct CDR3 sequences, with 40% to 50% occurring only once. The sequence derives from a man between 60 and 70 years old in good health. V gene TRBV20-1 combines with J gene TRBJ1-5; unclear D gene. The sequencing sample was made of blood. This CDR3 reads CSGSRSYSNQPQHF. CDR3 nucleotide sequence: TGCAGTGGATCCAGGAGTTATAGCAATCAGCCCCAGCATTTT.